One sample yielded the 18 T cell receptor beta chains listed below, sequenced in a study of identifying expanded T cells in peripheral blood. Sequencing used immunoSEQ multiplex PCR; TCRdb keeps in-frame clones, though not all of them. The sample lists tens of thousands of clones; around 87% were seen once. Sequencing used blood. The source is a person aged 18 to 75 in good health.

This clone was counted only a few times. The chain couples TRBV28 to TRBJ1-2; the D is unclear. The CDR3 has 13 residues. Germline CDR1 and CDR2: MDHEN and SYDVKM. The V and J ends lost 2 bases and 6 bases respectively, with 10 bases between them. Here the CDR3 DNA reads TGTGCCAGCAGTTTACGGACGGCTCATGGCTACACCTTC. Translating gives CASSLRTAHGYTF.

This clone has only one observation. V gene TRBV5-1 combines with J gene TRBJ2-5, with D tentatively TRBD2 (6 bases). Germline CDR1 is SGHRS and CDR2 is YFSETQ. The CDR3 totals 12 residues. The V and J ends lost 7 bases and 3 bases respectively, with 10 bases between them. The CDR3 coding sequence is TGCGCCAGCCCTTGGGGGGAAGAGACCCAGTACTTC. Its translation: CASPWGEETQYF.

For the CDR3, the DNA is TGTGCCTGGAGTACGGGACAGGAGACGTGGGGCTATAATTCACCCCTCCACTTT. Translated: CAWSTGQETWGYNSPLHF. The V gene is TRBV30, the J gene TRBJ1-6, with 8 bases lining up with TRBD1. CDR3 length: 18 amino acids. Trimming at V came to 2 bases and at J to 3 bases, leaving 12 bases not matched to a gene. Germline loops: CDR1 GTSNPN, CDR2 SVGIG (reference sequence).

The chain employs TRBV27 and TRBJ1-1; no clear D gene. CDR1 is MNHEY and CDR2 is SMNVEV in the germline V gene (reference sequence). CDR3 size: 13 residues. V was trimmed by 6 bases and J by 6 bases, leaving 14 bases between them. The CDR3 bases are TGTGCCAGCAGACCGGAGGGATACTCTGAAGCTTTCTTT. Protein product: CASRPEGYSEAFF.

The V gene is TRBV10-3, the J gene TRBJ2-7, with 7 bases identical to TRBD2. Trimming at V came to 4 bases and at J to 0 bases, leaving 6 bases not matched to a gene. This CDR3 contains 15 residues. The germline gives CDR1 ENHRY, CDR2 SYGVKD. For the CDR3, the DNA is TGTGCCATCAGTGTCGGGGGGAGAAGCTCCTACGAGCAGTACTTC. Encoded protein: CAISVGGRSSYEQYF.

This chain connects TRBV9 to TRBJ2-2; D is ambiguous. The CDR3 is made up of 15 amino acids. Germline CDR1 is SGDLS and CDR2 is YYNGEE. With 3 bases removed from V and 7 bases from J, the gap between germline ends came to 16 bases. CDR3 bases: TGTGCCAGCAGCGGCGACTGGGCTTTGGGCGGGGAGCTGTTTTTT. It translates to CASSGDWALGGELFF. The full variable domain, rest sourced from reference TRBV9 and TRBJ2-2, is DSGVTQTPKHLITATGQRVTLRCSPRSGDLSVYWYQQSLDQGLQFLIQYYNGEERAKGNILERFSAQQFPDLHSELNLSSLELGDSALYFCASSGDWALGGELFFGEGSRLTVL.

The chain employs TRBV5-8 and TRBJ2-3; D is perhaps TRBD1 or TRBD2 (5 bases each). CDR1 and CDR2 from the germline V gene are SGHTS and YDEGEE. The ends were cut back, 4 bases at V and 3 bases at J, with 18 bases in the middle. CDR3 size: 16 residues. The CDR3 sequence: CASSTGTVLATDTQYF. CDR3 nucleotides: TGTGCCAGCAGCACTGGGACGGTTCTTGCGACAGATACGCAGTATTTT.

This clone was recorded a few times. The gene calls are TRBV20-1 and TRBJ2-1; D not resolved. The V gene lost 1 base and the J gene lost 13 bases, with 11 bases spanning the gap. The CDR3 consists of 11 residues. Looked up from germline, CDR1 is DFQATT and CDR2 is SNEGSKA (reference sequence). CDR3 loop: CSARAVNRQFF. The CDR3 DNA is TGCAGTGCTAGAGCAGTAAATCGCCAGTTCTTC.

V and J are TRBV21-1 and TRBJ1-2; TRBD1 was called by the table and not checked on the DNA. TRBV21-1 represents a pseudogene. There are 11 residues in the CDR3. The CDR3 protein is CASSKGGGYTF. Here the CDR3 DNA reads TGTGCCAGCAGCAAAGGGGGCGGCTACACCTTC.

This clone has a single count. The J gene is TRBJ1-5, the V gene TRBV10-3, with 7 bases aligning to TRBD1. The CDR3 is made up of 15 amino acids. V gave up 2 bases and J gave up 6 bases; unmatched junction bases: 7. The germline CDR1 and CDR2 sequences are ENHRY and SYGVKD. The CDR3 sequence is CAISENTGVGQPQHF. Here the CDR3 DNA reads TGTGCCATCAGTGAGAACACAGGGGTTGGTCAGCCCCAGCATTTT.

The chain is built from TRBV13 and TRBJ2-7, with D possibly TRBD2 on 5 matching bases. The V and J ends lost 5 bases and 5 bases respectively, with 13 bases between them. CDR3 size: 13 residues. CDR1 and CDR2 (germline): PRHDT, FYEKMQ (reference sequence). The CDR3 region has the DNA TGTGCCAGCAGCCCCGGGATAGGCGACGAGCAGTACTTC. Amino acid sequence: CASSPGIGDEQYF. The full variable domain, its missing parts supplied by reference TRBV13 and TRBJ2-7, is AAGVIQSPRHLIKEKRETATLKCYPIPRHDTVYWYQQGPGQDPQFLISFYEKMQSDKGSIPDRFSAQQFSDYHSELNMSSLELGDSALYFCASSPGIGDEQYFGPGTRLTVT.

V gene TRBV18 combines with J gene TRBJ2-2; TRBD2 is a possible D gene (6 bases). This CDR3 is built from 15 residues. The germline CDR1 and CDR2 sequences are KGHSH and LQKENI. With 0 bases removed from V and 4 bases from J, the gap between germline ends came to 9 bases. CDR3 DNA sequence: TGTGCCAGCTCACCACCGGCGGGAATCACCGGGGAGCTGTTTTTT. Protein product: CASSPPAGITGELFF.

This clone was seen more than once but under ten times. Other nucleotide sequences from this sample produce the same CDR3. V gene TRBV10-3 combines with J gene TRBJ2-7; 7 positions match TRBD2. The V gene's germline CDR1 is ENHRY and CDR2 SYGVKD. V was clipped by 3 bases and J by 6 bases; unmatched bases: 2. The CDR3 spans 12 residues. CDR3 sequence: CAISDSGGEQYF. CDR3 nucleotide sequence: TGTGCCATCAGTGATTCGGGAGGCGAGCAGTACTTC.

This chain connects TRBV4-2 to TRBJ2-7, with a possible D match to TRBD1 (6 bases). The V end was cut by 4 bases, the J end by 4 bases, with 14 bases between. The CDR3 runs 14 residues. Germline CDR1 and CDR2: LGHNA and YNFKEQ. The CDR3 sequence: CASSPLQGPYEQYF. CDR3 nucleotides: TGTGCCAGCAGCCCACTACAGGGCCCTTACGAGCAGTACTTC.

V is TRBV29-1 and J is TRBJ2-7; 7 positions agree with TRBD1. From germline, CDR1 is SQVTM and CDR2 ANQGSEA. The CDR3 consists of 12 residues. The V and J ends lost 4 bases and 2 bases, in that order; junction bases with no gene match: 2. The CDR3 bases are TGCAGCGTTGGGACAGGACCCTACGAGCAGTACTTC. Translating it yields CSVGTGPYEQYF.

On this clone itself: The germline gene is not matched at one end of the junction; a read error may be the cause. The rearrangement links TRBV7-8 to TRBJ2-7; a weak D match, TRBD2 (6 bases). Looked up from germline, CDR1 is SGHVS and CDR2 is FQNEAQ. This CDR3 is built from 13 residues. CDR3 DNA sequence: TGTGCCAGCAGCTTGGGACTTCGCTACGAGCAGCACTTC. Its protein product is CASSLGLRYEQHF.

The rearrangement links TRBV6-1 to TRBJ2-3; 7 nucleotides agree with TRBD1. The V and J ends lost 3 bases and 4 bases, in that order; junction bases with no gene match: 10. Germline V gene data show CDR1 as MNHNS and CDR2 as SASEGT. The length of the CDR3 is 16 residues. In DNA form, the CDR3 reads TGTGCCAGCAGTGACTTAGGGGGCGCCAGCCCAGATACGCAGTATTTT. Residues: CASSDLGGASPDTQYF.

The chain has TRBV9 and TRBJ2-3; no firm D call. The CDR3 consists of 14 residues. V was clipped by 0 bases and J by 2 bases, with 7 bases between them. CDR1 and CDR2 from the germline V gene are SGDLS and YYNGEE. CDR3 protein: CASSVDRFTDTQYF. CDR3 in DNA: TGTGCCAGCAGCGTAGACCGGTTCACAGATACGCAGTATTTT. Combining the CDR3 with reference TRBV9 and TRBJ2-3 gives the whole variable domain DSGVTQTPKHLITATGQRVTLRCSPRSGDLSVYWYQQSLDQGLQFLIQYYNGEERAKGNILERFSAQQFPDLHSELNLSSLELGDSALYFCASSVDRFTDTQYFGPGTRLTVL.